One sample yielded the 30 T cell receptor beta chains listed below, sequenced in a study of cytomegalovirus exposure and HLA in healthy donors. 13 Jbeta primers and 60 Vbeta primers were used for the PCR. Clones were read by immunoSEQ multiplex PCR, and TCRdb kept only the in-frame ones, dropping some. The sample has roughly 170,000 clones; around 80% are singletons. The sequenced sample was PBMCs. The receptors come from a man aged 25-45 years in good health and CMV-seropositive.

The CDR3 loop reads CASSLPSSRSSYEQYF. The CDR3 DNA sequence: TGTGCCAGCAGCTTGCCTAGCAGCAGGAGCTCCTACGAGCAGTACTTC. This chain links TRBV5-6 with TRBJ2-7; possibly TRBD2 for D (5 bases). The CDR3 runs 16 residues. The ends were cut back, 1 base at V and 0 bases at J, with 14 bases in the middle. Germline CDR1 and CDR2: SGHDT and YYEEEE.

The chain recombines TRBV12-5 with TRBJ2-1, with D tentatively TRBD2 (6 bases). The CDR3 is made up of 17 amino acids. V was cut by 0 bases and J by 0 bases, with 12 bases left in between. In germline, CDR1 is LGHNT, CDR2 FRNRAP. The CDR3 here is CASGLVRRGSSYNEQFF. Written as DNA, the CDR3 is TGTGCTAGTGGTTTGGTACGGAGGGGAAGCTCCTACAATGAGCAGTTCTTC.

The chain combines TRBV29-1 with TRBJ2-3, with D perhaps TRBD1 (5 bases). Germline CDR1 is SQVTM and CDR2 is ANQGSEA. CDR3 size: 11 residues. Trimming removed 3 bases from V and 9 bases from J, with 10 bases in between. The CDR3 DNA is TGCAGCGTTGACCAGGGTTCCACGCAGTATTTT. This sequence encodes CSVDQGSTQYF.

The sample holds a few counts of this clone. Different DNA sequences within this sample yield the same CDR3. The CDR3, as DNA: TGTGCCAGCAGTTATGGACGGACAAGCAATCAGCCCCAGCATTTT. Its protein is CASSYGRTSNQPQHF. The genes are TRBV6-6 and TRBJ1-5, with D maybe TRBD1 (5 bases). The ends were cut back, 3 bases at V and 1 base at J, with 10 bases in the middle. There are 15 residues in the CDR3. Germline CDR1 MNHNY, CDR2 SVGAGI (reference sequence).

The table lists this clone with a count of one. The chain links TRBV7-2 to TRBJ2-4; D unresolved. The germline V and J ends were trimmed by 5 bases and 1 base, with 9 bases remaining between them. The CDR3 sequence is 14 residues long. Germline V gives CDR1 SGHTA, CDR2 FQGNSA. CDR3 in amino acids: CASSLAEAKNIQYF. The CDR3 DNA is TGTGCCAGCAGCCTGGCGGAGGCCAAAAACATTCAGTACTTC.

In this sample, this clone turned up once. The rearrangement links TRBV27 to TRBJ1-5; the D gene is possibly TRBD1 (5 bases). This CDR3 contains 15 residues. The V gene's germline CDR1 is MNHEY and CDR2 SMNVEV (reference sequence). Trimming shortened V by 3 bases and J by 3 bases, and 12 bases separated the two germline ends. The CDR3 region is CASSFAGWHNQPQHF. The CDR3 coding sequence is TGTGCCAGCAGTTTTGCAGGGTGGCACAATCAGCCCCAGCATTTT.

This clone has just a few counts. V gene TRBV4-1 combines with J gene TRBJ1-1; unclear D gene. The CDR3 has 13 residues. The ends were cut back, 1 base at V and 12 bases at J, with 15 bases in the middle. CDR1 is MGHRA, CDR2 YSYEKL, per germline. The CDR3 region is CASSQVAPISPFF. CDR3 sequence (DNA): TGCGCCAGCAGCCAAGTGGCGCCGATTAGCCCTTTCTTT.

A note on this clone: Other DNA variants within this sample encode the same CDR3. This rearrangement joins TRBV19 to TRBJ2-2; 11 bases agree with TRBD1. The CDR3 runs to 15 residues. V shed 5 bases, J shed 4 bases, and the junction held 3 bases outside the gene matches. Germline V gene lookup returns CDR1 LNHDA and CDR2 SQIVND (reference sequence). CDR3 residues: CASSPGTGGTGELFF. CDR3 sequence (DNA): TGTGCCAGTAGTCCCGGGACAGGGGGCACCGGGGAGCTGTTTTTT.

Here the CDR3 DNA reads TGTGCCAGTAGTATTCCCGGGGACAATGAGCAGTTCTTC. Protein product: CASSIPGDNEQFF. The rearrangement links TRBV19 to TRBJ2-1; D might be TRBD2 (5 bases). The ends were cut back, 3 bases at V and 5 bases at J, with 8 bases in the middle. Per germline, CDR1 LNHDA and CDR2 SQIVND (reference sequence). The CDR3 loop spans 13 amino acids.

This chain uses TRBV4-3 with TRBJ2-3; 9 nucleotides agree with TRBD1. Losses at the gene ends were 1 base for V and 6 bases for J; bases not matched to a gene: 14. The CDR3 has 18 residues. CDR1 and CDR2 (germline): LGHNA, YSLEER. CDR3 region: CASSQVISGQGIPDTQYF. As DNA, the CDR3 is TGCGCCAGCAGCCAAGTTATCTCCGGACAGGGGATTCCTGATACGCAGTATTTT.

The chain is built from TRBV7-8 and TRBJ2-2; possibly TRBD2 for D (6 bases). The germline gives CDR1 SGHVS, CDR2 FQNEAQ. This CDR3 spans 13 amino acids. CDR3 nucleotides: TGTGCGGGCCGAGGGAGGTGGACCGGGGAGCTGTTTTTT. It encodes CAGRGRWTGELFF.

This clone has only a few counts. This chain connects TRBV2 to TRBJ2-7, with D possibly being TRBD2 (6 bases). The CDR3 covers 15 residues. Trimming cost V 2 bases and J 6 bases, with 17 bases left between them. Germline CDR1 SNHLY, CDR2 FYNNEI. The CDR3 region is CASSESRELGGEQYF. The CDR3 nucleotides are TGTGCCAGCAGTGAATCCCGAGAGCTCGGGGGCGAGCAGTACTTC.

The gene calls are TRBV29-1 and TRBJ2-5; 13 bases line up with TRBD2. The tail of the sequence fits TRBJ2-7 better, so the J call may be wrong. CDR1 is SQVTM and CDR2 is ANQGSEA in the germline V gene. The length of the CDR3 is 13 residues. Written as DNA, the CDR3 is TGCAGCGTCAGGACTAGCGGGAGCTACGAGCAGTACTTC. It encodes CSVRTSGSYEQYF.

The table lists this clone with a count of one. V is TRBV29-1 and J is TRBJ1-2; 8 bases are shared with TRBD1. J gave up 5 bases and V 7 bases, and 12 bases lay outside the gene matches. From germline, CDR1 is SQVTM and CDR2 ANQGSEA. The CDR3 sequence is 14 residues long. In nucleotides, the CDR3 is TGCAGCGCCGTCATCCAGGGGGCTGTTTATGGCTACACCTTC. It yields the protein CSAVIQGAVYGYTF.

The V call is TRBV18, the J call TRBJ1-2; 11 bases map to TRBD1. This CDR3 is built from 16 residues. Per the germline V gene, CDR1 is KGHSH and CDR2 is LQKENI. The trim removed 3 bases at V and 4 bases at J, leaving 7 bases unmatched. This CDR3 reads CASSPARDRGIYGYTF. The CDR3 DNA follows: TGTGCCAGCTCACCGGCTAGGGACAGGGGGATCTATGGCTACACCTTC.

The table lists this clone with a count of one. The genes are TRBV27 and TRBJ2-3, with 12 bases lining up with TRBD2. Germline values: CDR1 MNHEY, CDR2 SMNVEV (reference sequence). The V segment lost 3 bases and the J segment 1 base; nucleotides outside the gene matches: 11. The CDR3 is made up of 19 amino acids. CDR3 residues: CASSFRLAGGPYGTDTQYF. For the CDR3, the DNA is TGTGCCAGCAGTTTTCGTCTAGCGGGAGGGCCGTATGGCACAGATACGCAGTATTTT.

The sample holds a few counts of this clone. V is TRBV18 and J is TRBJ1-4; weak D call: TRBD1 (5 bases). CDR3 size: 15 residues. Trimming stripped 6 bases from V and 0 bases from J, with 11 bases between. Germline V CDR1 and CDR2: KGHSH, LQKENI. The CDR3 sequence is CASSLTGATNEKLFF. In nucleotides, the CDR3 is TGTGCCAGCTCTCTCACAGGTGCAACTAATGAAAAACTGTTTTTT. The variable domain in full, with the rest retrieved from reference TRBV18 and TRBJ1-4, is NAGVMQNPRHLVRRRGQEARLRCSPMKGHSHVYWYRQLPEEGLKFMVYLQKENIIDESGMPKERFSAEFPKEGPSILRIQQVVRGDSAAYFCASSLTGATNEKLFFGSGTQLSVL.

The chain combines TRBV19 with TRBJ2-3; a possible D gene is TRBD2 (5 bases). V dropped 3 bases and J dropped 1 base, with 11 bases sitting between them. The CDR3 has 15 amino acids. Germline CDR1 LNHDA, CDR2 SQIVND (reference sequence). CDR3 sequence reads: CASSISGYGTDTQYF. CDR3 coding DNA: TGTGCCAGTAGTATTTCGGGGTACGGCACAGATACGCAGTATTTT.

The J gene is TRBJ2-7, the V gene TRBV21-1; the DNA was not compared with TRBD2, the D call given in the table. TRBV21-1 is deemed a pseudogene. The CDR3 is made up of 14 amino acids. The DNA for the CDR3 is TGTGCCAGCATGTCAGCGGGGCCCTCCTACGAGCAGTACTTC. Protein product: CASMSAGPSYEQYF.

V gene TRBV5-1 combines with J gene TRBJ2-5, with 9 bases matching TRBD1. The CDR3 runs 15 residues. Germline-derived CDR1 and CDR2 are SGHRS and YFSETQ. Unmatched junction bases numbered 8, after V lost 4 bases and J lost 4 bases. CDR3 in DNA: TGCGCCAGCAGCCGTATACAGGGGGCTAGAGAGACCCAGTACTTC. Amino acids: CASSRIQGARETQYF.

This clone has a single count. V usage is TRBV5-4 and J usage is TRBJ1-2, with TRBD1 matching 8 bases. CDR3 length: 14 residues. V was clipped by 1 base and J by 8 bases; unmatched bases: 7. Looked up from germline, CDR1 is SGHNT and CDR2 is YYREEE (reference sequence). CDR3 DNA: TGTGCCAGCAGCTTGAAGGGGACAGGACGAGGCTACACCTTC. It encodes CASSLKGTGRGYTF.

The chain joins TRBV6-5 to TRBJ1-2; 11 nucleotides align to TRBD1. The CDR3 loop spans 14 amino acids. Germline V gene lookup returns CDR1 MNHEY and CDR2 SVGAGI. J gave up 8 bases and V 5 bases, and 7 bases lay outside the gene matches. CDR3 DNA: TGTGCCAGCAGTGCGGGACAGGGGGATCGAGGCTACACCTTC. Its translation: CASSAGQGDRGYTF.

V is TRBV7-6 and J is TRBJ2-7; 9 nucleotides agree with TRBD1. Germline V lookup: CDR1 SGHVS, CDR2 FNYEAQ. The CDR3 has 15 amino acids. V shed 5 bases and J 5 bases; nucleotides not matched to a gene: 10. For the CDR3, the DNA is TGTGCCAGCAGCCCTACCGGGACAGGGAACAACGAGCAGTACTTC. It specifies CASSPTGTGNNEQYF.

The gene calls are TRBV27 and TRBJ2-7; the match to TRBD1 covers 9 bases. Per germline, CDR1 MNHEY and CDR2 SMNVEV (reference sequence). The junction had 9 bases not matched to a gene; V was cut back by 5 bases and J by 4 bases. The CDR3 runs 15 residues. The CDR3 coding sequence is TGTGCCAGCAGTAAGTACGACAGGGGGTTTTACGAGCAGTACTTC. Its translation: CASSKYDRGFYEQYF.

The chain is built from TRBV4-3 and TRBJ2-7, with 10 bases identical to TRBD2. CDR3 length: 15 amino acids. Per the germline V gene, CDR1 is LGHNA and CDR2 is YSLEER. V lost 4 bases and J lost 0; bases outside the gene matches: 3. The DNA for the CDR3 is TGCGCCAGCAGCCCAGGGACTAGCGTCTCCTACGAGCAGTACTTC. Translating it yields CASSPGTSVSYEQYF.

This chain uses TRBV6-5 with TRBJ2-7; 7 bases match TRBD1. The CDR3 sequence is 16 residues long. The J segment lost 0 bases and the V segment lost 0 bases, leaving 5 bases of the junction unmatched. Per germline, CDR1 MNHEY and CDR2 SVGAGI. The CDR3 is CASSYSATGTSYEQYF. For the CDR3, the DNA is TGTGCCAGCAGTTACTCGGCGACAGGGACCTCCTACGAGCAGTACTTC.

Comments on this clone: This sample also contains other DNA sequences that code for the same CDR3. The rearrangement links TRBV28 to TRBJ2-7; 12 nucleotides match TRBD2. After removal of 3 bases from V and 6 bases from J, the junction contained 3 bases not matched to a gene. The CDR3 consists of 14 residues. The germline V gene encodes CDR1 MDHEN and CDR2 SYDVKM. The CDR3 nucleotides read TGTGCCAGCAGTTTTGGACTAGCGGGATCCGAGCAGTACTTC. Translated, it gives CASSFGLAGSEQYF.

V and J are TRBV9 and TRBJ1-1, with 8 nucleotides matching TRBD1. This CDR3 contains 16 residues. Germline lookup yields CDR1 SGDLS and CDR2 YYNGEE. Trimming cost V 0 bases and J 3 bases; bases outside gene matches: 7. Written as DNA, the CDR3 is TGTGCCAGCAGCGTAGGAACAGGGGGTTTAGACACTGAAGCTTTCTTT. Protein: CASSVGTGGLDTEAFF.

On this clone itself: Sequence at one end of the junction differs from germline and may be a read error. In DNA, the CDR3 is TGTTCCAGCAGCTTAACCGCGACAGCCTCCACAGATACGCAGTATTTT. Translation gives CSSSLTATASTDTQYF. The chain uses TRBV7-9 and TRBJ2-3; D is possibly TRBD1 (5 bases). The CDR3 covers 16 residues. The germline gives CDR1 SEHNR, CDR2 FQNEAQ (reference sequence).

The chain combines TRBV5-1 with TRBJ2-7; 9 bases are shared with TRBD2. Germline V lookup: CDR1 SGHRS, CDR2 YFSETQ. CDR3 length: 12 amino acids. J gave up 6 bases and V 4 bases, and 2 bases lay outside the gene matches. CDR3 residues: CASSLAGTEQYF. The CDR3 DNA reads as TGCGCCAGCAGCCTAGCGGGAACCGAGCAGTACTTC.